Given below is one TCR beta chain in context. The germline V gene encodes CDR1 SGDLS and CDR2 YYNGEE. V was cut by 4 bases and J by 6 bases, with 25 bases left in between. The CDR3 runs 17 residues. Method: immunoSEQ multiplex PCR; TCRdb's copy keeps in-frame clones and lacks some. The data hold about 83,000 clones, with 70% to 85% observed a single time. The source of the sample is a study of OX40 agonist ivuxolimab in advanced cancers. This clonotype was sampled from an adult with an advanced solid tumor such as melanoma, head and neck, liver or kidney cancer. The material was CD4+ or CD8+ T cells sorted from blood, obtained in a trial of the OX40 agonist ivuxolimab. The rearrangement uses TRBV9 and TRBJ1-1, with a tentative D call TRBD1 (6 bases). CDR3 in DNA: TGTGCCAGCAGCCCTGGGGGAGGCACAGGGTTCTTGGCTGAAGCTTTCTTT. It yields the protein CASSPGGGTGFLAEAFF.